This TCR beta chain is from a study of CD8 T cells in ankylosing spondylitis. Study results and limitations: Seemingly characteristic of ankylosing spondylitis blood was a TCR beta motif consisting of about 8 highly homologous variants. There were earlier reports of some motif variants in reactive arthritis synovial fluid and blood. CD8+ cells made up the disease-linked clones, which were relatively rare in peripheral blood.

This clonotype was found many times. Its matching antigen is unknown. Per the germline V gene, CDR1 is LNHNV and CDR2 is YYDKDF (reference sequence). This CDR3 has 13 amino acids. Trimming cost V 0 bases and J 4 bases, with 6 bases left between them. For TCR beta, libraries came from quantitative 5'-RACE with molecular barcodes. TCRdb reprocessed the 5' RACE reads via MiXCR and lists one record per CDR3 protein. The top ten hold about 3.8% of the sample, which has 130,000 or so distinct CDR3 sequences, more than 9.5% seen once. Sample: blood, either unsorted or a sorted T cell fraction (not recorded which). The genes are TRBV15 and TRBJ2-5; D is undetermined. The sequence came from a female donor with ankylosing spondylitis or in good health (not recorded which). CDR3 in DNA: TGTGCCACCAGCAGAGAGGGGATAGAGACCCAGTACTTC. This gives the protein CATSREGIETQYF.